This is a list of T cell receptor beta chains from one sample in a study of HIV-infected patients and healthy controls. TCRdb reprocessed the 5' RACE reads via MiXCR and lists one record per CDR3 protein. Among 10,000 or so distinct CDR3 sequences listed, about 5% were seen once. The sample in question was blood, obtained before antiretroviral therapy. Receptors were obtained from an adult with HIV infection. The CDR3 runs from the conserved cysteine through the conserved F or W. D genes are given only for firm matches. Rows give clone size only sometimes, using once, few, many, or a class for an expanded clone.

CASSEAGGLAGTGEEETQYF | TGTGCCAGCAGTGAAGCAGGGGGTTTGGCGGGGACAGGGGAGGAAGAGACCCAGTACTTC | TRBJ2-5 | TRBD1 | many | TRBV2
CASRLARSRDLAGNTIYF | TGTGCCAGCAGATTAGCCCGTTCTAGGGACCTCGCTGGAAACACCATATATTTT | TRBJ1-3 | . | . | TRBV12-3/TRBV12-4
CASSTIQGRIYEQYF | TGTGCCAGCAGTACGATACAGGGGAGGATCTACGAGCAGTACTTC | TRBJ2-7 | . | many | TRBV6-2/TRBV6-3
CASHRDRGETQYF | TGTGCCAGCCACAGGGACAGAGGGGAGACCCAGTACTTC | TRBJ2-5 | TRBD1 | many | TRBV5-4
CATTRGSREQFF | TGTGCCACCACAAGAGGGTCGAGGGAGCAGTTCTTC | TRBJ2-1 | . | many | TRBV19
CSVETGVTDTQYF | TGCAGCGTTGAAACAGGGGTAACAGATACGCAGTATTTT | TRBJ2-3 | TRBD1 | many | TRBV29-1
CATTGVSYEQYF | TGTGCCACCACAGGAGTCTCCTACGAGCAGTACTTC | TRBJ2-7 | . | once | TRBV28
CASSHTDRSTDTQYF | TGTGCCAGCAGCCACACGGACAGAAGCACAGATACGCAGTATTTT | TRBJ2-3 | . | many | TRBV3-1
CAWSVWGRGLGELFF | TGTGCCTGGAGTGTATGGGGCAGGGGGCTCGGGGAGCTGTTTTTT | TRBJ2-2 | TRBD1 | many | TRBV30
CASSRVRDTTSYNSPLHF | TGCGCCAGCAGCCGTGTTCGGGACACCACCTCCTATAATTCACCCCTCCACTTT | TRBJ1-6 | . | many | TRBV4-1
CSARDEDRLVTDTQYF | TGCAGTGCTAGAGATGAAGACAGATTAGTTACAGATACGCAGTATTTT | TRBJ2-3 | . | many | TRBV20-1
CASRREGGQDNEQFF | TGTGCCAGCAGACGTGAAGGGGGCCAGGACAATGAGCAGTTCTTC | TRBJ2-1 | TRBD1 | medium-sized | TRBV4-2
CASSPPGTLSPLHF | TGTGCCAGCAGCCCACCCGGGACACTATCACCCCTCCACTTT | TRBJ1-6 | . | . | TRBV7-9
CAISDGNEQYF | TGTGCCATCAGTGATGGAAACGAGCAGTACTTC | TRBJ2-7 | . | many | TRBV10-3
CASSLGGQENTEAFF | TGTGCCAGCAGTCTTGGAGGGCAGGAGAACACTGAAGCTTTCTTT | TRBJ1-1 | . | many | TRBV5-4
CASSLTGIIYEQYF | TGTGCCAGCAGCTTGACAGGGATTATCTACGAGCAGTACTTC | TRBJ2-7 | . | many | TRBV5-6
CASSWGSGGYEQYF | TGTGCCAGCAGCTGGGGGTCGGGGGGGTACGAGCAGTACTTC | TRBJ2-7 | TRBD2 | many | TRBV7-2
CASSPIGGGLTDTQYF | TGTGCCAGCAGTCCCATAGGGGGGGGCCTGACAGATACGCAGTATTTT | TRBJ2-3 | . | many | TRBV12-3/TRBV12-4
CASILGVNTGELFF | TGTGCCAGCATCCTAGGGGTAAACACCGGGGAGCTGTTTTTT | TRBJ2-2 | . | many | TRBV2
CASSSEGYEQYF | TGTGCCAGCAGCTCGGAGGGTTACGAGCAGTACTTC | TRBJ2-7 | . | many | TRBV7-9
CSTGPRADTQYF | TGCAGTACGGGCCCCCGGGCAGATACGCAGTATTTT | TRBJ2-3 | . | medium-sized | TRBV20-1